These 29 T cell receptor beta chains share one sample of origin, sequenced in a study of OX40 agonist ivuxolimab in advanced cancers. Preparation of the library involved the immunoSEQ multiplex PCR assay. What TCRdb holds here is the immuneACCESS table cut down to in-frame rearrangements. Part of the clones is not present; checked against another copy, under half of the missing clones reflect an unresolved V gene, and the others are unexplained. This sample lists almost 35,000 clones; under 90% were detected once. Of the sample, about 1.3% is held by the ten largest clones. The sequences come from CD4+ or CD8+ T cells sorted from blood, collected in a trial of the OX40 agonist ivuxolimab. The receptors come from an adult with an advanced solid tumor such as melanoma, head and neck, liver or kidney cancer.

The chain recombines TRBV30 with TRBJ1-6, with D tentatively TRBD1 (6 bases). CDR3 length equals 13 residues. V was trimmed by 4 bases and J by 5 bases, leaving 9 bases between them. The germline V gene has CDR1 GTSNPN and CDR2 SVGIG (reference sequence). The CDR3 loop reads CAWTGQHNSPLHF. The CDR3 bases are TGTGCCTGGACCGGACAGCATAATTCACCCCTCCACTTT.

This clone was found once. The chain uses TRBV5-1 and TRBJ1-1, with D maybe TRBD1 (5 bases). The CDR3 covers 15 residues. V lost 3 bases to trimming and J lost 5 bases, with 17 bases between them. Germline V CDR1 and CDR2: SGHRS, YFSETQ. The CDR3 loop reads CASSSRGGGETEAFF. The DNA for the CDR3 is TGCGCCAGCAGCTCTCGGGGCGGGGGGGAGACTGAAGCTTTCTTT.

The rearrangement uses TRBV18 and TRBJ2-7; no clear D gene. Germline CDR1 KGHSH, CDR2 LQKENI. Trimming left V 1 base short and J 4 bases short, with 5 bases between. The CDR3 is 12 residues long. The CDR3 DNA reads as TGTGCCAGCTCACCACAGGCTTACGAGCAGTACTTC. Protein product: CASSPQAYEQYF.

In this sample, this clone turned up once. The CDR3 sequence: CASSAPGGREISSYEQYF. In nucleotides, the CDR3 is TGTGCCAGCAGCGCCCCGGGTGGGCGGGAGATAAGCTCCTACGAGCAGTACTTC. V gene TRBV11-3 combines with J gene TRBJ2-7; 7 positions agree with TRBD2. V was pared by 5 bases and J by 0 bases, with 16 bases of the junction left unmatched. The CDR3 runs to 18 residues. CDR1 SGHNT and CDR2 YENEEA come from the germline V gene.

This clone has a single count. The CDR3 DNA is TGTGCCAGCAGCCTCACCCTTCGCAATGAGCAGTTCTTC. Translated, it gives CASSLTLRNEQFF. The genes are TRBV7-8 and TRBJ2-1; D is ambiguous. The V end was cut by 5 bases, the J end by 6 bases, with 11 bases between. Germline V gives CDR1 SGHVS, CDR2 FQNEAQ. This CDR3 is 13 amino acids long.

This rearrangement joins TRBV18 to TRBJ1-5; D is undetermined. Germline V gene sequence: CDR1 KGHSH, CDR2 LQKENI. CDR3 size: 14 residues. V shed 6 bases and J shed 1 base, with 10 bases lying between them. The CDR3 loop reads CASSPSTSNQPQHF. The CDR3 DNA sequence: TGTGCCAGCTCCCCGTCCACAAGCAATCAGCCCCAGCATTTT.

This clone came up a few times. Other DNA sequences within the sample encode an identical CDR3. This chain links TRBV6-1 with TRBJ1-1; D not resolved. From germline, CDR1 is MNHNS and CDR2 SASEGT. With 4 bases removed from V and 1 base from J, the gap between germline ends came to 7 bases. There are 13 residues in the CDR3. The CDR3 bases are TGTGCCAGCAGTGGGACGGCGAACACTGAAGCTTTCTTT. Amino acid sequence: CASSGTANTEAFF.

The chain joins TRBV6-5 to TRBJ2-1; 10 bases line up with TRBD2. The trim removed 9 bases at V and 12 bases at J, leaving 14 bases unmatched. The CDR3 is 14 amino acids. From germline, CDR1 is MNHEY and CDR2 SVGAGI. The CDR3 nucleotides are TGTGCCAGTAGACCGGGTGGACTAGCGGTCTTGCAGTTCTTC. Protein: CASRPGGLAVLQFF.

This clone was seen a single time. V is TRBV7-9 and J is TRBJ2-1; D is possibly TRBD1 or TRBD2 (5 bases each). The V end was cut by 5 bases, the J end by 6 bases, with 17 bases between. The CDR3 contains 15 residues. In germline, CDR1 is SEHNR, CDR2 FQNEAQ (reference sequence). The CDR3: CASSPRGVGSNEQFF. The CDR3 nucleotides are TGTGCCAGCAGCCCCCGAGGGGTGGGTAGCAATGAGCAGTTCTTC.

The sample holds one count of this clone. The rearrangement uses TRBV5-5 and TRBJ1-1, with 8 bases aligning to TRBD1. V trimming: 4 bases; J trimming: 10 bases; junction bases outside the gene matches: 15. CDR3 length equals 15 residues. CDR1 and CDR2 from the germline V gene are SGHKS and YYEKEE (reference sequence). CDR3 sequence: CASSDRTGLSSGAFF. CDR3 bases: TGTGCCAGCAGCGACCGGACAGGGCTCTCTAGTGGAGCTTTCTTT.

The chain uses TRBV28 and TRBJ2-5; perhaps TRBD1 as D (7 bases). V was cut by 0 bases and J by 2 bases, with 10 bases left in between. Germline CDR1 MDHEN, CDR2 SYDVKM. The CDR3 sequence is 15 residues long. CDR3 sequence reads: CASSLWAGGQETQYF. The CDR3 DNA is TGTGCCAGCAGTTTATGGGCAGGGGGGCAAGAGACCCAGTACTTC.

This clone showed up just a few times. The V and J genes are TRBV21-1 and TRBJ2-1; the table's TRBD2 call for D was not verified on the DNA. TRBV21-1 is a documented pseudogene. CDR3 length: 17 residues. The DNA of the CDR3 is TGTGCCAGCAGCAAAGGGACTAGCGGGATCGCCTACAATGAGCAGTTCTTC. This translates into CASSKGTSGIAYNEQFF.

Only one count was recorded for this clone. This chain uses TRBV19 with TRBJ2-6; possible D gene TRBD1, 6 bases. Germline CDR1 and CDR2: LNHDA and SQIVND (reference sequence). The V end lost 4 bases, the J end lost 0 bases, and 13 bases lay between the germline ends. This CDR3 has 17 residues. The CDR3 loop reads CASSKQGRNSGANVLTF. CDR3 bases: TGTGCCAGTAGTAAACAGGGTAGAAACTCTGGGGCCAACGTCCTGACTTTC.

The gene calls are TRBV7-8 and TRBJ2-7; 8 positions match TRBD1. The CDR3 is made up of 13 amino acids. With V trimmed by 5 bases and J by 4 bases, 4 bases remained unmatched. Germline V gene lookup returns CDR1 SGHVS and CDR2 FQNEAQ. CDR3 loop: CASSHGQGYEQYF. The CDR3 DNA reads TGTGCCAGCAGCCACGGACAGGGTTACGAGCAGTACTTC.

Worth noting for this clone: The same CDR3 arises from other DNA sequences in this sample as well. The rearrangement joins TRBV19 to TRBJ2-5; 8 positions match TRBD2. The V and J ends lost 5 bases and 5 bases, in that order; junction bases with no gene match: 13. The CDR3 runs 16 residues. Germline V lookup: CDR1 LNHDA, CDR2 SQIVND (reference sequence). The CDR3 protein is CASSPSGSLRGETQYF. For the CDR3, the DNA is TGTGCCAGTAGTCCCAGCGGGAGCTTACGAGGGGAGACCCAGTACTTC.

The genes are TRBV6-5 and TRBJ2-5; D is ambiguous. Per germline, CDR1 MNHEY and CDR2 SVGAGI. This CDR3 spans 11 amino acids. V was shortened by 6 bases and J by 4 bases, with 6 bases between the two germline ends. CDR3 nucleotide sequence: TGTGCCAGCAGCCCGCGAGAGACCCAGTACTTC. Protein sequence: CASSPRETQYF.

The rearrangement uses TRBV14 and TRBJ2-3, with 7 positions matching TRBD2. Unmatched junction bases numbered 5, after V lost 2 bases and J lost 3 bases. Germline CDR1 is SGHDN and CDR2 is FVKESK. The CDR3 runs 15 residues. The CDR3 region is CASSQRGVSTDTQYF. CDR3 nucleotides: TGTGCCAGCAGCCAACGGGGGGTTTCGACAGATACGCAGTATTTT.

CDR3 in DNA: TGTGCCAGCAGCTCCGGCGCGGGAGGCTACAATGAGCAGTTCTTC. Amino acid sequence: CASSSGAGGYNEQFF. This rearrangement joins TRBV7-6 to TRBJ2-1; 8 bases are a match to TRBD2. V gave up 4 bases and J gave up 3 bases; unmatched junction bases: 5. This CDR3 is built from 15 residues. Germline CDR1 reads SGHVS; CDR2 reads FNYEAQ.

The genes are TRBV5-1 and TRBJ2-2, with unresolved D. V was shortened by 2 bases and J by 7 bases, with 6 bases between the two germline ends. Germline lookup yields CDR1 SGHRS and CDR2 YFSETQ. The CDR3 is 12 residues long. The CDR3 spells CASSLRYGELFF. The CDR3 DNA reads as TGCGCCAGCAGCTTACGGTACGGGGAGCTGTTTTTT. The variable domain in full, completed from reference TRBV5-1 and TRBJ2-2, reads KAGVTQTPRYLIKTRGQQVTLSCSPISGHRSVSWYQQTPGQGLQFLFEYFSETQRNKGNFPGRFSGRQFSNSRSEMNVSTLELGDSALYLCASSLRYGELFFGEGSRLTVL.

The rearrangement joins TRBV5-8 to TRBJ1-6; a weak D match, TRBD1 (6 bases). Germline loops: CDR1 SGHTS, CDR2 YDEGEE. The V end lost 2 bases, the J end lost 6 bases, and 9 bases lay between the germline ends. The CDR3 consists of 14 residues. The CDR3 DNA sequence: TGTGCCAGCAGCTTAGGCAGGGGTAATTCACCCCTCCACTTT. Protein product: CASSLGRGNSPLHF.

The rearrangement joins TRBV5-4 to TRBJ2-1; 12 nucleotides line up with TRBD2. CDR3 length: 16 amino acids. After removal of 0 bases from V and 10 bases from J, the junction contained 8 bases not matched to a gene. Germline assignment: CDR1 SGHNT and CDR2 YYREEE (reference sequence). CDR3 in DNA: TGTGCCAGCAGCTTGGGGGCGTTACTAGCGGGAGGCGAGCAGTTCTTC. Translated: CASSLGALLAGGEQFF.

A single count supports this clone. V is TRBV12-5 and J is TRBJ1-6, with D tentatively TRBD1 (6 bases). Deletions cut 6 bases from V and 5 bases from J, with 11 bases between. The CDR3 extends over 14 amino acids. Per germline, CDR1 LGHNT and CDR2 FRNRAP. The CDR3 bases are TGTGCTAGTGGCCGAGGGGGAGATAATTCACCCCTCCACTTT. It codes for CASGRGGDNSPLHF.

V is TRBV9 and J is TRBJ1-3; D is undetermined. Germline lookup yields CDR1 SGDLS and CDR2 YYNGEE. V was clipped by 2 bases and J by 0 bases, with 9 bases between them. This CDR3 region has 15 residues. CDR3 bases: TGTGCCAGCAGCGTCCTCCCAGACTCTGGAAACACCATATATTTT. This encodes CASSVLPDSGNTIYF.

Worth noting for this clone: At one boundary the junction diverges from the germline segment, which might be a read error. The chain uses TRBV5-1 and TRBJ1-2; 7 nucleotides match TRBD1. Looked up from germline, CDR1 is SGHRS and CDR2 is YFSETQ. The CDR3 sequence is 13 residues long. CDR3 nucleotide sequence: TGTGCCAGCAGCCGGACAGGTAGCTATGGCTACACCTTC. This translates into CASSRTGSYGYTF.

V gene TRBV7-2 combines with J gene TRBJ2-7, with 7 bases that match TRBD2. Trimming at V came to 4 bases and at J to 0 bases, leaving 3 bases not matched to a gene. From germline, CDR1 is SGHTA and CDR2 FQGNSA. CDR3 size: 14 residues. CDR3 bases: TGTGCCAGCAGCTCGGGACTACCCTCCTACGAGCAGTACTTC. Its translation is CASSSGLPSYEQYF.

This chain joins TRBV19 and TRBJ1-5; D remains unclear. V was cut by 4 bases and J by 5 bases, with 18 bases left in between. The CDR3 is made up of 16 amino acids. Per germline, CDR1 LNHDA and CDR2 SQIVND (reference sequence). DNA for the CDR3: TGTGCCAGTAGTACTAGGCGCGGGGTGGCCGATCAGCCCCAGCATTTT. This codes for CASSTRRGVADQPQHF.

The chain has TRBV2 and TRBJ2-3; 7 bases are shared with TRBD2. The CDR3 consists of 15 residues. The V segment lost 10 bases and the J segment 3 bases; nucleotides outside the gene matches: 13. Germline lookup yields CDR1 SNHLY and CDR2 FYNNEI. The CDR3 reads CATDGGRARTDTQYF. CDR3 DNA: TGTGCCACCGATGGGGGGAGGGCCAGGACAGATACGCAGTATTTT.

The chain joins TRBV6-5 to TRBJ2-2; maybe TRBD1 (6 bases). V gave up 8 bases and J gave up 7 bases, with 20 bases separating them. The CDR3 spans 15 residues. Germline V gives CDR1 MNHEY, CDR2 SVGAGI. The CDR3, as DNA: TGTGCCAGCGGGGAATTACAGGGTTTGGTCGGGGAGCTGTTTTTT. Its translation is CASGELQGLVGELFF.

This chain joins TRBV28 and TRBJ2-7; D gene ambiguous. Trimming left V 3 bases short and J 3 bases short, with 18 bases between. The CDR3 runs to 16 residues. Germline CDR1 reads MDHEN; CDR2 reads SYDVKM. This CDR3 reads CASSLPGLSIYYEQYF. The DNA of the CDR3 is TGTGCCAGCAGTTTGCCCGGGCTTTCTATCTACTACGAGCAGTACTTC.